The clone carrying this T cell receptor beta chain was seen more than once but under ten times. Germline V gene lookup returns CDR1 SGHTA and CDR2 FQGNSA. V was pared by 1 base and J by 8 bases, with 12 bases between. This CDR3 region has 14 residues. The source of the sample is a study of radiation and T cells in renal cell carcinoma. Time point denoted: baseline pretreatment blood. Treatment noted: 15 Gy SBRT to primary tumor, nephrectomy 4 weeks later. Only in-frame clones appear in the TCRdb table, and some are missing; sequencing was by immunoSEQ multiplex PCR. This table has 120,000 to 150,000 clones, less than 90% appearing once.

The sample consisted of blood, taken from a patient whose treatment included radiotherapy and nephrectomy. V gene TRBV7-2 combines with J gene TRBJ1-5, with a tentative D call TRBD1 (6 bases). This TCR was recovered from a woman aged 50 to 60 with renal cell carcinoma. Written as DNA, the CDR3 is TGTGCCAGCAGCTTAGGACAGCCAGGGGAGCCCCAGCATTTT. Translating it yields CASSLGQPGEPQHF.